Shown below are 16 T cell receptor beta chains from a single sample sequenced in a study of T cell repertoires in cytomegalovirus infection. The antigens these receptors bind are not known. Each CDR3 protein gets one entry after TCRdb re-called the reads with MiXCR. The sample lists approximately 730,000 distinct CDR3 sequences; roughly 29% were seen once. The specimen comprised cultured CD8+ T cells from PBMCs, sampled from culture after CMV antigen stimulation. These receptors were collected from a human donor in good health (CMV status not recorded). Some clones in this sample may be carry-over from other donors' samples.

In this sample, this clonotype turned up many times. The chain carries TRBV7-6 and TRBJ2-5; 9 nucleotides line up with TRBD1. V was clipped by 1 base and J by 2 bases; unmatched bases: 14. Germline CDR1 reads SGHVS; CDR2 reads FNYEAQ. The CDR3 loop spans 19 amino acids. DNA of the CDR3: TGTGCCAGCAGCTTAGTGCCGGGACAGGGAGGCCGACAGCAAGAGACCCAGTACTTC. Translating gives CASSLVPGQGGRQQETQYF.

This clonotype was counted a few times. The chain has TRBV9 and TRBJ2-3; TRBD2 matches at 10 bases. V was pared by 4 bases and J by 2 bases, with 4 bases of the junction left unmatched. The CDR3 is 15 amino acids. Per the germline V gene, CDR1 is SGDLS and CDR2 is YYNGEE. CDR3: CASSIGLADTDTQYF. CDR3 nucleotides: TGTGCCAGCAGCATCGGACTAGCGGACACAGATACGCAGTATTTT.

In this sample, this clonotype turned up once. J is TRBJ2-7 and V is TRBV5-4, with 11 bases fitting TRBD1. Germline CDR1 and CDR2: SGHNT and YYREEE (reference sequence). The CDR3 has 16 residues. With V trimmed by 1 base and J by 5 bases, 8 bases remained unmatched. In DNA, the CDR3 is TGTGCCAGCAGCTTGAAGGGTTGGACAGGGGGCCACGAGCAGTACTTC. Amino acid sequence: CASSLKGWTGGHEQYF.

The J gene is TRBJ2-7, the V gene TRBV20-1, with TRBD1 matching over 10 bases. V was pared by 3 bases and J by 6 bases, with 5 bases of the junction left unmatched. CDR1 and CDR2 (germline): DFQATT, SNEGSKA (reference sequence). This CDR3 is 13 amino acids long. For the CDR3, the DNA is TGCAGTGCTAGGGACAGGGGGATGGTCGAGCAGTACTTC. It specifies CSARDRGMVEQYF.

This rearrangement joins TRBV12-3 or TRBV12-4 to TRBJ2-3, with D maybe TRBD1 (6 bases). The ends were cut back, 9 bases at V and 5 bases at J, with 15 bases in the middle. The CDR3 extends over 13 amino acids. The DNA of the CDR3 is TGTGCCAGGAGCGCACAGGGTGGAGATACGCAGTATTTT. It translates to CARSAQGGDTQYF.

About this clonotype itself: One end of the junction is discordant with germline, which a read error may explain. The chain has TRBV7-9 and TRBJ1-2, with D possibly matching TRBD1 (5 bases). CDR1 is SEHNR and CDR2 is FQNEAQ in the germline V gene (reference sequence). CDR3 length: 10 residues. The CDR3 sequence is CASSLEGPTF. CDR3 in DNA: TGTGCCAGCAGCTTGGAGGGGCCGACGTTC.

The chain employs TRBV6-5 and TRBJ1-4, with no clear D. The germline gives CDR1 MNHEY, CDR2 SVGAGI. The CDR3 loop spans 13 amino acids. Trimming took off 10 bases at V and 3 bases at J, with 12 bases between the two ends. CDR3 sequence reads: CATKGSPNEKLFF. CDR3 in DNA: TGTGCCACCAAGGGTAGCCCTAATGAAAAACTGTTTTTT.

This chain uses TRBV20-1 with TRBJ1-6; 9 nucleotides match TRBD1. This CDR3 is 15 amino acids long. CDR1 DFQATT and CDR2 SNEGSKA come from the germline V gene (reference sequence). Losses at the gene ends were 3 bases for V and 9 bases for J; bases not matched to a gene: 9. CDR3 sequence reads: CSARELGQGISPLHF. In DNA, the CDR3 is TGCAGTGCTAGGGAGTTGGGACAGGGAATTTCACCCCTCCACTTT.

J is TRBJ1-2 and V is TRBV27, with no clear D. The V gene lost 3 bases and the J gene lost 4 bases, with 9 bases spanning the gap. Germline CDR1 is MNHEY and CDR2 is SMNVEV (reference sequence). The CDR3 is 13 amino acids. This CDR3 is CASSFGRRYGYTF. The CDR3 DNA reads TGTGCCAGCAGTTTCGGCAGACGCTATGGCTACACCTTC.

The gene calls are TRBV20-1 and TRBJ2-3; 8 bases agree with TRBD2. The germline gives CDR1 DFQATT, CDR2 SNEGSKA (reference sequence). Trimming removed 0 bases from V and 1 base from J; junction bases left unmatched: 15. CDR3 length: 19 amino acids. The CDR3 coding sequence is TGCAGTGCTAGAGATATTTCCGGGGGGGCCTGGTTTGGCACAGATACGCAGTATTTT. As protein: CSARDISGGAWFGTDTQYF.

The chain combines TRBV27 with TRBJ2-7; a weak D match, TRBD1 (6 bases). From germline, CDR1 is MNHEY and CDR2 SMNVEV (reference sequence). This CDR3 has 14 residues. V shed 0 bases and J shed 3 bases, with 9 bases lying between them. CDR3 in DNA: TGTGCCAGCAGTTTATCTGTCAGGGGCTACGAGCAGTACTTC. Translation: CASSLSVRGYEQYF.

This chain joins TRBV10-3 and TRBJ2-5; tentative D call: TRBD2 (6 bases). With 1 base removed from V and 0 bases from J, the gap between germline ends came to 9 bases. CDR3 length: 15 residues. Germline CDR1 and CDR2: ENHRY and SYGVKD. The CDR3 DNA is TGTGCCATCAGTGAGTTCTTAGCGGACCAAGAGACCCAGTACTTC. Translated: CAISEFLADQETQYF.

This clonotype is a singleton in its sample. The CDR3 spells CATTGTGVGYTF. The CDR3 region has the DNA TGTGCCACTACCGGGACAGGGGTCGGCTACACCTTC. The chain recombines TRBV11-2 with TRBJ1-2; 10 bases are a match to TRBD1. Germline lookup yields CDR1 SGHAT and CDR2 FQNNGV. The J segment lost 8 bases and the V segment lost 10 bases, leaving 7 bases of the junction unmatched. CDR3 size: 12 residues. Full variable domain (missing parts from reference TRBV11-2 and TRBJ1-2): EAGVAQSPRYKIIEKRQSVAFWCNPISGHATLYWYQQILGQGPKLLIQFQNNGVVDDSQLPKDRFSAERLKGVDSTLKIQPAKLEDSAVYLCATTGTGVGYTFGSGTRLTVV.

The chain links TRBV13 to TRBJ2-7; either TRBD1 or TRBD2 may fit D (5 bases each). Trimming took 5 bases from V and 2 from J, leaving 19 bases between them. This CDR3 region has 16 residues. Germline assignment: CDR1 PRHDT and CDR2 FYEKMQ (reference sequence). The CDR3: CASSPASFWGTYEQYV. CDR3 coding DNA: TGTGCCAGCAGCCCTGCTAGTTTTTGGGGGACCTACGAGCAGTACGTC.

This sequence joins TRBV24-1 and TRBJ2-1; D is unresolved. The CDR3 sequence is 13 residues long. Germline CDR1 is KGHDR and CDR2 is SFDVKD. V gave up 0 bases and J gave up 7 bases, with 6 bases separating them. CDR3 nucleotide sequence: TGTGCCACCAGTGATTTGCTTCGGAATGAGCAGTTCTTC. This encodes CATSDLLRNEQFF.

This clonotype was seen only a few times. J is TRBJ1-6 and V is TRBV4-3; the match to TRBD1 covers 8 bases. The CDR3 runs 16 residues. Germline CDR1 LGHNA, CDR2 YSLEER. With 1 base clipped from V and 10 bases from J, the junction kept 9 bases outside the gene matches. The CDR3 DNA reads TGCGCCAGCAGCCAAGTCGTCCAGGGGGCGCGATCACCCCTCCACTTT. Translation gives CASSQVVQGARSPLHF.